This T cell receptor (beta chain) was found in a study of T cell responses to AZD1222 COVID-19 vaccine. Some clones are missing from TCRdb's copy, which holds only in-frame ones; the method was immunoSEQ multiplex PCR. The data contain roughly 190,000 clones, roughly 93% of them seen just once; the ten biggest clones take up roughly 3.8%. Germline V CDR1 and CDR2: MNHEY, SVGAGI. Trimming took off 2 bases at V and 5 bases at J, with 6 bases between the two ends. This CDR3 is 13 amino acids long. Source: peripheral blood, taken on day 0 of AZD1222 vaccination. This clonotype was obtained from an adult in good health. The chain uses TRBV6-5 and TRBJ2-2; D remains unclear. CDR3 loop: CASSYPRTGELFF. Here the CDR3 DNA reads TGTGCCAGCAGTTACCCCAGAACCGGGGAGCTGTTTTTT.